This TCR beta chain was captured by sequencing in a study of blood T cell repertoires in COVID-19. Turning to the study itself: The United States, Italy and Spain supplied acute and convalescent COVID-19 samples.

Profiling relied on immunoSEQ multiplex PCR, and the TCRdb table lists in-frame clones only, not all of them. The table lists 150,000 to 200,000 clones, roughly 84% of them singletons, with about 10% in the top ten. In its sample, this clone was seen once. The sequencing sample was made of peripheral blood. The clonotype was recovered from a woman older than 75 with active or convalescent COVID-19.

The CDR3 DNA follows: TGTGCCAGCAGTCGGGAGCGGGTTAGCTCCTACAATGAGCAGTTCTTC. Translation: CASSRERVSSYNEQFF. This rearrangement joins TRBV11-2 to TRBJ2-1; a possible D gene is TRBD2 (6 bases). Germline V gene data show CDR1 as SGHAT and CDR2 as FQNNGV. V dropped 6 bases and J dropped 0 bases, with 15 bases sitting between them. This CDR3 has 16 amino acids.